Shown below are 6 T cell receptor beta chains from a single sample sequenced in a study of persistence of HIV-infected CD4 T cells. The libraries were made with immunoSEQ version 4 in survey mode. TCRdb keeps only in-frame clones here, not all; method: immunoSEQ multiplex PCR. The sample includes around 47,000 clones, approximately 90% of them seen just once. Antigens for these TCRs are unknown. Nonspecific anti-CD3/anti-CD28 bead stimulation represents the broad CD4+ T cell repertoire. CD4+ T cells upregulating both CD40 ligand and CD69 were sorted as responding cells. Source: CD4+ T cells sorted from PBMCs after approximately 19-hour stimulation, taken from a patient who received antiretroviral therapy. These receptors were taken from an adult man with HIV who was CMV-seropositive.

The chain carries TRBV27 and TRBJ1-1, with 9 positions matching TRBD1. This CDR3 is 16 amino acids long. Germline V gene sequence: CDR1 MNHEY, CDR2 SMNVEV (reference sequence). The ends lost 7 bases at V and 4 bases at J; junction bases unmatched: 13. CDR3 protein: CASTPQGNRGLTEAFF. The CDR3 nucleotides read TGTGCCAGCACCCCCCAGGGAAACAGGGGGCTCACTGAAGCTTTCTTT.

V and J are TRBV7-2 and TRBJ1-5; tentative D call: TRBD1 (5 bases). Germline CDR1 is SGHTA and CDR2 is FQGNSA. V dropped 5 bases and J dropped 3 bases, with 14 bases sitting between them. The length of the CDR3 is 15 residues. CDR3 sequence: CASSPTGNNNQPQHF. The CDR3 bases are TGTGCCAGCAGCCCTACAGGTAACAACAATCAGCCCCAGCATTTT.

This clone has a single count. CDR3 bases: TGCGCCAGCAGCTTGGTACCGGGGGTCCACAATGAGCAGTTCTTC. Its protein product is CASSLVPGVHNEQFF. The chain has TRBV5-1 and TRBJ2-1; possibly TRBD2 for D (6 bases). The germline V gene encodes CDR1 SGHRS and CDR2 YFSETQ. The CDR3 has 15 residues. V dropped 0 bases and J dropped 5 bases, with 12 bases sitting between them.

This clone showed up just once. The genes are TRBV5-4 and TRBJ2-3; 7 nucleotides line up with TRBD1. The V segment lost 3 bases and the J segment 3 bases; nucleotides outside the gene matches: 7. This CDR3 comprises 15 residues. In germline, CDR1 is SGHNT, CDR2 YYREEE (reference sequence). The CDR3 coding sequence is TGTGCCAGCAGCTCGACAGGGCCGGGTACAGATACGCAGTATTTT. Its protein is CASSSTGPGTDTQYF.

J is TRBJ2-7 and V is TRBV19, with 7 nucleotides matching TRBD2. Trimming took 4 bases from V and 6 from J; bases not matched to a gene: 6. CDR1 and CDR2 (germline): LNHDA, SQIVND (reference sequence). CDR3 length equals 13 residues. This CDR3 is CASSTQGGSEQYF. Written as DNA, the CDR3 is TGTGCCAGTAGTACCCAGGGAGGGAGCGAGCAGTACTTC.

The chain joins TRBV28 to TRBJ1-1; 9 bases agree with TRBD1. The CDR3 extends over 13 amino acids. J lost 4 bases, V lost 10 bases, and 7 bases had no gene match. Germline V gene data show CDR1 as MDHEN and CDR2 as SYDVKM. Written as DNA, the CDR3 is TGTGCCATGACAGGGGGAATTGGCACTGAAGCTTTCTTT. Translated, it gives CAMTGGIGTEAFF. The whole variable domain, filled in from reference TRBV28 and TRBJ1-1, reads DVKVTQSSRYLVKRTGEKVFLECVQDMDHENMFWYRQDPGLGLRLIYFSYDVKMKEKGDIPEGYSVSREKKERFSLILESASTNQTSMYLCAMTGGIGTEAFFGQGTRLTVV.